This is a list of T cell receptor beta chains from one sample in a study of T-cell memory formation after mild COVID-19. TCRdb redid the calling of the 5' RACE reads with MiXCR, one entry per CDR3 protein. The profile shows over 500,000 distinct CDR3 sequences, around a sixth of them singletons. Sequenced material: PBMCs or a T cell subset sorted from them (not recorded which). Every receptor here comes from an adult woman who had mild COVID-19 (a few samples of this study predate the infection). Cell type and time point are not known. CDR3s include the opening cysteine and the closing phenylalanine or tryptophan. D genes are given only for firm matches. Only part of the rows carry a size: once, few, many, or a class if the clone is expanded.

clone size	V gene	D gene	J gene	CDR3 protein	CDR3 DNA
few	TRBV7-2	NA	TRBJ1-1	CASSSLVANTEAFF	TGTGCCAGCAGCTCCCTAGTGGCTAACACTGAAGCTTTCTTT
few	TRBV5-1	NA	TRBJ2-7	CASSSGQGTLYEQYF	TGCGCCAGCAGCTCCGGTCAAGGGACCCTCTACGAGCAGTACTTC
once	TRBV7-2	NA	TRBJ2-4	CASSANRVQNIQYF	TGTGCCAGCAGCGCAAACAGGGTACAGAACATTCAGTACTTC
NA	TRBV6-5	TRBD2	TRBJ2-3	CASSSHSGGADTQYF	TGTGCCAGCAGTTCACATAGCGGGGGAGCAGATACGCAGTATTTT
few	TRBV7-2	NA	TRBJ2-7	CASSSQVGGSEQYF	TGTGCCAGCAGCTCCCAGGTTGGGGGGAGCGAGCAGTACTTC
many	TRBV4-2	NA	TRBJ2-3	CASSQDWGTSTDTQYF	TGTGCCAGCAGCCAAGATTGGGGGACTAGCACAGATACGCAGTATTTT
NA	TRBV12-3/TRBV12-4	TRBD1	TRBJ1-5	CASSKRQGRNQPQHF	TGTGCCAGCAGTAAAAGACAGGGTCGCAATCAGCCCCAGCATTTT
few	TRBV7-9	NA	TRBJ2-5	CASTWGGETQYF	TGTGCCAGCACCTGGGGCGGGGAGACCCAGTACTTC
NA	TRBV12-3/TRBV12-4	NA	TRBJ2-1	CASSPSGGHEQFF	TGTGCCAGCAGTCCCTCCGGGGGGCATGAGCAGTTCTTC
few	TRBV5-1	NA	TRBJ1-2	CASSPTTVAWGSGYTF	TGCGCCAGCAGCCCTACAACCGTTGCATGGGGCAGCGGCTACACCTTC
many	TRBV4-1	NA	TRBJ2-1	CASSQGAWRSSYNEQFF	TGCGCCAGCAGCCAAGGGGCATGGCGGAGCTCCTACAATGAGCAGTTCTTC
few	TRBV5-1	TRBD1	TRBJ1-1	CASSSAGQGAEAFF	TGCGCCAGCAGCTCCGCCGGACAGGGGGCTGAAGCTTTCTTT
NA	TRBV4-2	NA	TRBJ2-7	CASSQDRDISYEQYF	TGTGCCAGCAGCCAAGATCGGGACATCTCCTACGAGCAGTACTTC
few	TRBV6-2/TRBV6-3	NA	TRBJ2-1	CASRSKGLGAYNEQFF	TGTGCCAGCAGGAGTAAGGGGCTAGGCGCCTACAATGAGCAGTTCTTC
NA	TRBV12-3/TRBV12-4	NA	TRBJ1-3	CASSFWGGGSGNTIYF	TGTGCCAGCAGTTTTTGGGGAGGGGGGTCTGGAAACACCATATATTTT
few	TRBV5-1	TRBD2	TRBJ2-4	CASSSGLAGGGTKNIQYF	TGCGCCAGCAGCTCGGGACTAGCGGGAGGCGGGACCAAAAACATTCAGTACTTC
few	TRBV21-1	NA	TRBJ1-1	CASSKDRFLANVALGTEAFF	NA
NA	TRBV4-1	NA	TRBJ2-3	CASSQDGVPSTDTQYF	TGCGCCAGCAGCCAAGACGGGGTTCCTAGCACAGATACGCAGTATTTT
few	TRBV12-5	NA	TRBJ2-1	CASGSKGSYNEQFF	TGTGCTAGTGGTTCCAAGGGTTCCTACAATGAGCAGTTCTTC
once	TRBV29-1	NA	TRBJ2-1	CSVEDHMVEQFF	TGCAGCGTTGAAGATCACATGGTTGAGCAGTTCTTC
NA	TRBV15	TRBD1	TRBJ2-7	CATSRVPRDRAYEQYF	TGTGCCACCAGCAGAGTCCCCCGGGACAGGGCCTACGAGCAGTACTTC
NA	TRBV7-7	NA	TRBJ1-1	CASTDATEAFF	TGTGCTAGCACGGACGCCACTGAAGCTTTCTTT
NA	TRBV6-2/TRBV6-3	NA	TRBJ1-1	CASTYPQRNTEAFF	TGTGCCAGCACCTACCCTCAGAGGAACACTGAAGCTTTCTTT
NA	TRBV6-1	NA	TRBJ1-2	CASSELMAAYGYTF	TGTGCCAGCAGTGAATTAATGGCAGCCTATGGCTACACCTTC
NA	TRBV7-6	NA	TRBJ2-3	CASSLSLAYTDTQYF	TGTGCCAGCAGCTTGAGTCTGGCCTACACAGATACGCAGTATTTT
few	TRBV24-1	TRBD1	TRBJ2-3	CATSGTGRTDTQYF	TGTGCCACCAGTGGGACAGGCCGCACAGATACGCAGTATTTT
NA	TRBV6-2/TRBV6-3	NA	TRBJ2-1	CPSSPFYNEQFF	TGTCCCAGCAGCCCGTTCTACAATGAGCAGTTCTTC
NA	TRBV7-2	NA	TRBJ2-1	CASSLESAMYSYNEQFF	TGTGCCAGCAGCTTAGAGTCCGCTATGTACTCCTACAATGAGCAGTTCTTC
NA	TRBV7-6	NA	TRBJ2-5	CASSYLGEETQYF	TGTGCCAGCAGCTATCTGGGGGAAGAGACCCAGTACTTC
NA	TRBV5-6	NA	TRBJ2-5	CASSAGDQETQYF	TGTGCCAGCAGTGCCGGGGACCAAGAGACCCAGTACTTC
many	TRBV7-8	TRBD2	TRBJ2-3	CASSLGVAGNTDTQYF	TGTGCCAGCAGCTTAGGGGTAGCGGGGAACACAGATACGCAGTATTTT
few	TRBV19	TRBD1	TRBJ1-6	CASRPGTANSPLHF	TGTGCCAGTAGACCCGGGACAGCGAATTCACCCCTCCACTTT
NA	TRBV18	NA	TRBJ2-3	CASSRPGTDTQYF	TGTGCCAGCTCACGTCCGGGCACAGATACGCAGTATTTT
NA	TRBV7-3	TRBD2	TRBJ2-1	CASSLAGAGGGYNEQFF	TGTGCCAGCAGCTTAGCCGGAGCGGGAGGGGGGTACAATGAGCAGTTCTTC
NA	TRBV14	NA	TRBJ2-1	CASSQFREPSYNEQFF	TGTGCCAGCAGCCAATTCCGGGAGCCATCCTACAATGAGCAGTTCTTC
NA	TRBV4-3	NA	TRBJ1-2	CASSPVTGYPNYGYTF	TGCGCCAGCAGCCCTGTCACAGGTTATCCTAACTATGGCTACACCTTC
few	TRBV9	NA	TRBJ2-2	CASSGGVSGFGELFF	TGTGCCAGCAGCGGGGGGGTCTCCGGCTTCGGGGAGCTGTTTTTT
many	TRBV4-2	NA	TRBJ2-7	CASSLSGAYEQYF	TGTGCCAGCAGTCTCTCCGGCGCCTACGAGCAGTACTTC
NA	TRBV12-3/TRBV12-4	TRBD1	TRBJ1-2	CASSLVTGDYGYTF	TGTGCCAGCAGTTTGGTGACAGGGGACTATGGCTACACCTTC
NA	TRBV2	NA	TRBJ2-1	CASSEGASGYNEQFF	TGTGCCAGCAGCGAGGGGGCTAGCGGGTACAATGAGCAGTTCTTC
few	TRBV7-2	NA	TRBJ1-1	CASSTPMNTEAFF	TGTGCCAGCAGCACCCCAATGAACACTGAAGCTTTCTTT
few	TRBV7-6	TRBD2	TRBJ2-2	CASSSLAGGLGELFF	TGTGCCAGCAGCTCCCTAGCGGGGGGGCTCGGGGAGCTGTTTTTT